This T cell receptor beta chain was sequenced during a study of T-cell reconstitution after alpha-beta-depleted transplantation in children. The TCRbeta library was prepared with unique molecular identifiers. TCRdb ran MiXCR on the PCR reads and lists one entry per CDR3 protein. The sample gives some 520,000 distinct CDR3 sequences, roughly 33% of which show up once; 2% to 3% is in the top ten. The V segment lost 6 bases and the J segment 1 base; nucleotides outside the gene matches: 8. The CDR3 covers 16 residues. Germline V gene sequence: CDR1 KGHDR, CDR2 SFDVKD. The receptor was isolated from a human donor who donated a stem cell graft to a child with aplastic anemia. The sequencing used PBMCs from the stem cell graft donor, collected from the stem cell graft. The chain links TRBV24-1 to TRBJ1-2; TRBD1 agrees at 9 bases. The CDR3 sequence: CATSPGQGRFNYGYTF. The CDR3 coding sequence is TGTGCCACCAGTCCGGGACAGGGCCGATTTAACTATGGCTACACCTTC.